The 8 T cell receptor beta chains below come from one sample, sequenced in a study of Ad26.COV2.S vaccination and SARS-CoV-2 variants. As for treatment: roughly 20 received Ad26.COV2.S at low or high dose, single or two shots; about 5 received placebo; per-sample allocation not given. Collection of samples fell on day 63 after the first vaccine or placebo injection. The data were produced by immunoSEQ multiplex PCR, yet TCRdb's version contains in-frame clones alone and is incomplete. The sample shows about 500,000 clones, roughly 87% of them seen only once. Source: peripheral blood, taken in a trial of Ad26.COV2.S vaccine versus placebo. These receptors came from a person between 18 and 65 years old who received the Ad26.COV2.S COVID-19 vaccine or a placebo.

V is TRBV18 and J is TRBJ2-7; TRBD1 agrees at 11 bases. J gave up 3 bases and V 1 base, and 2 bases lay outside the gene matches. The CDR3 sequence is 15 residues long. Looked up from germline, CDR1 is KGHSH and CDR2 is LQKENI. DNA of the CDR3: TGTGCCAGCTCACCACGGGGACAGGGGGGCTACGAGCAGTACTTC. It translates to CASSPRGQGGYEQYF. The full variable domain, its missing parts supplied by reference TRBV18 and TRBJ2-7, is NAGVMQNPRHLVRRRGQEARLRCSPMKGHSHVYWYRQLPEEGLKFMVYLQKENIIDESGMPKERFSAEFPKEGPSILRIQQVVRGDSAAYFCASSPRGQGGYEQYFGPGTRLTVT.

This chain links TRBV2 with TRBJ2-7, with D perhaps matching TRBD2 (6 bases). V lost 6 bases to trimming and J lost 1 base, with 13 bases between them. The CDR3 covers 14 residues. Germline V gene sequence: CDR1 SNHLY, CDR2 FYNNEI. CDR3 sequence (DNA): TGTGCCAGCAGCGCCCCCCGGGGGTCCTACGAGCAGTACTTC. Protein product: CASSAPRGSYEQYF. The full variable domain, its missing parts supplied by reference TRBV2 and TRBJ2-7, is EPEVTQTPSHQVTQMGQEVILRCVPISNHLYFYWYRQILGQKVEFLVSFYNNEISEKSEIFDDQFSVERPDGSNFTLKIRSTKLEDSAMYFCASSAPRGSYEQYFGPGTRLTVT.

This clone came up a few times. J is TRBJ1-5 and V is TRBV2; the match to TRBD1 covers 9 bases. V gave up 5 bases and J gave up 2 bases; unmatched junction bases: 4. CDR1 is SNHLY and CDR2 is FYNNEI in the germline V gene. The CDR3 has 15 residues. The CDR3 coding sequence is TGTGCCAGCAGTCGGGACAGGGTTCGCAATCAGCCCCAGCATTTT. It specifies CASSRDRVRNQPQHF.

The rearrangement links TRBV27 to TRBJ2-1, with 12 bases matching TRBD2. Germline lookup yields CDR1 MNHEY and CDR2 SMNVEV (reference sequence). V lost 5 bases, J lost 8 bases, and 4 bases stayed unmatched. This CDR3 region has 14 residues. CDR3 nucleotide sequence: TGTGCCAGCAGTGAACTAGCGGGGGGCCATGAGCAGTTCTTC. As protein: CASSELAGGHEQFF.

CDR3 sequence reads: CAISLQGENTEAFF. CDR3 in DNA: TGTGCCATCAGTTTACAGGGCGAGAACACTGAAGCTTTCTTT. V and J are TRBV10-3 and TRBJ1-1; D may be TRBD1 (6 bases). Germline values: CDR1 ENHRY, CDR2 SYGVKD. Trimming took 5 bases from V and 1 from J, leaving 11 bases between them. The CDR3 is 14 residues long.

The chain joins TRBV5-6 to TRBJ2-1, with D perhaps TRBD1 (5 bases). Trimming took 4 bases from V and 5 from J, leaving 13 bases between them. This CDR3 spans 14 amino acids. CDR1 and CDR2 (germline): SGHDT, YYEEEE. The CDR3 bases are TGTGCCAGCAGCATAAAGACAGCTGACAATGAGCAGTTCTTC. Translating gives CASSIKTADNEQFF.

This chain connects TRBV9 to TRBJ2-4, with 7 bases lining up with TRBD2. The CDR3 has 14 residues. J lost 5 bases, V lost 4 bases, and 6 bases had no gene match. CDR1 and CDR2 (germline): SGDLS, YYNGEE. This chain's CDR3 is CASSPIGLENIQYF. The DNA for the CDR3 is TGTGCCAGCAGCCCAATAGGACTAGAAAACATTCAGTACTTC.

The genes are TRBV9 and TRBJ2-7; 8 nucleotides align to TRBD1. This CDR3 is 14 amino acids long. V trimming: 0 bases; J trimming: 3 bases; junction bases outside the gene matches: 2. Germline CDR1 and CDR2: SGDLS and YYNGEE. CDR3 in amino acids: CASSVGGQGYEQYF. CDR3 nucleotide sequence: TGTGCCAGCAGCGTAGGAGGACAGGGCTACGAGCAGTACTTC.